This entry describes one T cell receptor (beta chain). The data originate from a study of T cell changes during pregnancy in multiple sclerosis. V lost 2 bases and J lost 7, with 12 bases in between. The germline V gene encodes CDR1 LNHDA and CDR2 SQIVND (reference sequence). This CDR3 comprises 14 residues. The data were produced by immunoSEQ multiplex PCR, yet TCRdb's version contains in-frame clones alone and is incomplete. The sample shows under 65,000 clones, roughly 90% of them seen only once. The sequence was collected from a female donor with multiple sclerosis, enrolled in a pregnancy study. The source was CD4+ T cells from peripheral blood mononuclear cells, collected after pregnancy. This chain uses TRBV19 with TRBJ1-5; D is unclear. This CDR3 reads CASSISGRYQPQHF. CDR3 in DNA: TGTGCCAGTAGTATAAGCGGCAGGTACCAGCCCCAGCATTTT.